This T cell receptor beta chain was profiled in a study of cytomegalovirus exposure and HLA in healthy donors. Study-level points and caveats: Some public TCRs appeared in many individuals, while most sequences were rare.

On this clone: Its specificity is unknown.

The germline V and J ends were trimmed by 2 bases and 5 bases, with 10 bases remaining between them. The CDR3 consists of 14 residues. Germline CDR1 is KGHSH and CDR2 is LQKENI. Sequencing was performed with immunoSEQ multiplex PCR; in TCRdb, only in-frame clones are kept and a portion is missing. The sample contains a few hundred thousand clones, roughly 88% of which appear only once. This clonotype was sampled from a woman under 40 in good health and CMV-seropositive. The V gene is TRBV18, the J gene TRBJ1-5; tentative D call: TRBD1 (5 bases). The sample was PBMCs. CDR3 nucleotide sequence: TGTGCCAGCTCACCAGGGGCCAGCGATCAGCCCCAGCATTTT. It is translated as CASSPGASDQPQHF.